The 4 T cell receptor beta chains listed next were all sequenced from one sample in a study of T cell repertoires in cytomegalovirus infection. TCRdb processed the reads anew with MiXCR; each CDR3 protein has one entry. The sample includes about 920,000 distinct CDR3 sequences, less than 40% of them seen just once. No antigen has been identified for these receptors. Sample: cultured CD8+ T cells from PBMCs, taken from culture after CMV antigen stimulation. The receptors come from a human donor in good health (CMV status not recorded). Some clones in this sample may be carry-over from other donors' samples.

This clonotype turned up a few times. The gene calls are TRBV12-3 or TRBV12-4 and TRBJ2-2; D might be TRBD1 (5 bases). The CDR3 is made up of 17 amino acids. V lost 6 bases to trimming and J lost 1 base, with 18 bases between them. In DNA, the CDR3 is TGTGCCAGCAGCCCAGTGGGGCGCAAGCTGAACACCGGGGAGCTGTTTTTT. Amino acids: CASSPVGRKLNTGELFF.

CDR3 nucleotide sequence: TGTGCCAGTAAGATGGGACATACGAACACTGAAGCTTTCTTT. It codes for CASKMGHTNTEAFF. The chain has TRBV19 and TRBJ1-1; D is perhaps TRBD1 (6 bases). Germline CDR1 is LNHDA and CDR2 is SQIVND (reference sequence). V was clipped by 7 bases and J by 1 base, with 13 bases between them. CDR3 size: 14 residues.

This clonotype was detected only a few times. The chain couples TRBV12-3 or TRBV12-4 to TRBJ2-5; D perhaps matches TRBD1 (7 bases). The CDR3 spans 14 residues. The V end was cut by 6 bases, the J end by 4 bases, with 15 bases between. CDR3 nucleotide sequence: TGTGCCAGCAGCTATCAGGGGGGAGGAGAGACCCAGTACTTC. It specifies CASSYQGGGETQYF.

In DNA, the CDR3 is TGTGCCAGCAGCCATGGCGGGGAGGACAGACCCGAGCAGTACGTC. This translates into CASSHGGEDRPEQYV. The chain combines TRBV6-2 or TRBV6-3 with TRBJ2-7; D could derive from TRBD1 or TRBD2 (6 bases each). The CDR3 is 15 amino acids. Trimming removed 6 bases from V and 6 bases from J, with 21 bases in between. The V gene's germline CDR1 is MNHEY and CDR2 SVGEGT.